These 31 T cell receptor beta chains came from one sample sequenced in a study of shared clonotypes between healthy human individuals. Here immunoSEQ multiplex PCR was the method, and the copy in TCRdb shows in-frame clones only, minus some. Here the sample spans about 480,000 clones, over 75% being singletons. Input material: PBMCs. These receptor sequences come from a woman between 40 and 55 years old in good health. Some clones in this sample may be carry-over from other donors' samples.

The table lists this clone with a few counts. V gene TRBV4-3 combines with J gene TRBJ1-4; 7 bases fit TRBD1. V gave up 4 bases and J gave up 1 base; unmatched junction bases: 0. In germline, CDR1 is LGHNA, CDR2 YSLEER. This CDR3 contains 14 residues. In nucleotides, the CDR3 is TGCGCCAGCAGCCGGACAGGAACTAATGAAAAACTGTTTTTT. It codes for CASSRTGTNEKLFF.

The gene calls are TRBV5-4 and TRBJ1-1; no definite D call. The CDR3 extends over 14 amino acids. The ends were cut back, 1 base at V and 3 bases at J, with 10 bases in the middle. Germline CDR1 and CDR2: SGHNT and YYREEE (reference sequence). The CDR3 sequence: CASSLSRSYTEAFF. For the CDR3, the DNA is TGTGCCAGCAGCTTGAGTAGAAGTTACACTGAAGCTTTCTTT.

This clone was seen only once. The chain joins TRBV10-2 to TRBJ2-2; 12 nucleotides line up with TRBD2. Germline CDR1 is WSHSY and CDR2 is SAAADI. Trimming removed 0 bases from V and 6 bases from J; junction bases left unmatched: 11. The CDR3 is 19 residues long. The CDR3 bases are TGCGCCAGCAGTGAGTCCGGACTAGCGGGATGGGCTGGATCCGGGGAGCTGTTTTTT. Amino acids: CASSESGLAGWAGSGELFF.

This clone was recorded only once. Other DNA sequences in the same sample also yield this CDR3. The gene calls are TRBV2 and TRBJ1-5; TRBD1 aligns across 10 bases. CDR1 and CDR2 from the germline V gene are SNHLY and FYNNEI. Trimming at V came to 6 bases and at J to 6 bases, leaving 2 bases not matched to a gene. This CDR3 comprises 13 residues. CDR3 DNA sequence: TGTGCCAGCAGCGGACAGGGGGGTCAGCCCCAGCATTTT. This gives the protein CASSGQGGQPQHF. Full variable domain (rest looked up from reference TRBV2 and TRBJ1-5): EPEVTQTPSHQVTQMGQEVILRCVPISNHLYFYWYRQILGQKVEFLVSFYNNEISEKSEIFDDQFSVERPDGSNFTLKIRSTKLEDSAMYFCASSGQGGQPQHFGDGTRLSIL.

The chain recombines TRBV19 with TRBJ2-7, with unresolved D. Trimming shortened V by 5 bases and J by 4 bases, and 6 bases separated the two germline ends. The CDR3 loop spans 11 amino acids. Germline V gives CDR1 LNHDA, CDR2 SQIVND (reference sequence). As DNA, the CDR3 is TGTGCCAGTAGTTCTTGGTACGAGCAGTACTTC. Translated: CASSSWYEQYF.

The V gene is TRBV28, the J gene TRBJ2-2, with TRBD2 matching over 11 bases. Germline CDR1 MDHEN, CDR2 SYDVKM. V was clipped by 5 bases and J by 7 bases; unmatched bases: 12. The CDR3 extends over 17 amino acids. The CDR3 bases are TGTGCCAGCAGTCCCACCAGGGTAGCGGGAGGGTTCGGGGAGCTGTTTTTT. This codes for CASSPTRVAGGFGELFF.

This sequence joins TRBV4-3 and TRBJ1-6; D gene unclear. Per germline, CDR1 LGHNA and CDR2 YSLEER. The CDR3 is 17 residues long. V was trimmed by 0 bases and J by 5 bases, leaving 14 bases between them. CDR3 residues: CASSQDRKGRHNSPLHF. In nucleotides, the CDR3 is TGCGCCAGCAGCCAAGATCGGAAGGGCCGACATAATTCACCCCTCCACTTT.

The sample holds a few counts of this clone. The chain joins TRBV13 to TRBJ2-7; D ambiguous. The CDR3 sequence is 17 residues long. V was cut by 0 bases and J by 3 bases, with 18 bases left in between. The germline V gene encodes CDR1 PRHDT and CDR2 FYEKMQ (reference sequence). The CDR3 DNA sequence: TGTGCCAGCAGCTTAGGCTCTTCAACCCGCGTGGTCTACGAGCAGTACTTC. Amino acid sequence: CASSLGSSTRVVYEQYF.

This clone showed up just a few times. The CDR3 loop reads CASSTSPSQYF. CDR3 in DNA: TGTGCCAGCTCCACTAGCCCCTCGCAGTATTTT. The rearrangement uses TRBV2 and TRBJ2-3, with a tentative D call TRBD2 (6 bases). Between the trimmed V and J ends, which lost 8 bases and 10 bases, there was a span of 13 bases. CDR3 size: 11 residues. CDR1 is SNHLY, CDR2 FYNNEI, per germline.

This clone showed up just once. The chain links TRBV4-1 to TRBJ2-3; possible D gene TRBD1, 6 bases. The CDR3 is 13 residues long. V lost 4 bases to trimming and J lost 5 bases, with 10 bases between them. Germline V CDR1 and CDR2: MGHRA, YSYEKL. The CDR3 here is CASSPRGGDTQYF. CDR3 DNA sequence: TGCGCCAGCAGCCCTCGAGGGGGAGATACGCAGTATTTT.

The genes are TRBV11-3 and TRBJ2-1; maybe TRBD1 (5 bases). Looked up from germline, CDR1 is SGHNT and CDR2 is YENEEA. Trimming took off 3 bases at V and 2 bases at J, with 14 bases between the two ends. CDR3 length: 16 amino acids. The CDR3 nucleotides read TGTGCCAGCAGCTTCTCTAGGGCAGGGCCCTACAATGAGCAGTTCTTC. Amino acids: CASSFSRAGPYNEQFF. Supplemented by reference TRBV11-3 and TRBJ2-1, the full variable domain reads EAGVVQSPRYKIIEKKQPVAFWCNPISGHNTLYWYLQNLGQGPELLIRYENEEAVDDSQLPKDRFSAERLKGVDSTLKIQPAELGDSAVYLCASSFSRAGPYNEQFFGPGTRLTVL.

V gene TRBV21-1 combines with J gene TRBJ1-1; the D call in the table, TRBD1, was not verified against the DNA. TRBV21-1 is deemed a pseudogene. This CDR3 region has 16 residues. CDR3 sequence (DNA): TGTGCCAGCAGCAAAGGTTTCGACAGGGTGAACACTGAAGCTTTCTTT. Translated, it gives CASSKGFDRVNTEAFF.

The chain joins TRBV9 to TRBJ2-7; 8 bases map to TRBD2. V lost 4 bases, J lost 1 base, and 7 bases stayed unmatched. The germline gives CDR1 SGDLS, CDR2 YYNGEE. The CDR3 runs 15 residues. CDR3: CASSPSIAGSYEQYF. CDR3 DNA sequence: TGTGCCAGCAGCCCCTCCATAGCGGGGTCCTACGAGCAGTACTTC.

In this sample, this clone turned up once. The chain joins TRBV7-3 to TRBJ1-1; D gene uncertain. Germline V lookup: CDR1 SGHTA, CDR2 FQGTGA. This CDR3 region has 13 residues. V lost 2 bases and J lost 1, with 5 bases in between. The CDR3 DNA sequence: TGTGCCAGCAGCTTAGTCCGGAACACTGAAGCTTTCTTT. This codes for CASSLVRNTEAFF.

J is TRBJ2-1 and V is TRBV5-1; D unclear. The CDR3 covers 11 residues. V was shortened by 0 bases and J by 9 bases, with 4 bases between the two germline ends. Germline assignment: CDR1 SGHRS and CDR2 YFSETQ. CDR3: CASSLGSEQFF. DNA for the CDR3: TGCGCCAGCAGCTTGGGGTCTGAGCAGTTCTTC.

This clone was picked up one time. The V and J genes are TRBV9 and TRBJ2-5; D may be TRBD1 or TRBD2 (5 bases each). Trimming left V 0 bases short and J 4 bases short, with 10 bases between. The CDR3 extends over 14 amino acids. Germline loops: CDR1 SGDLS, CDR2 YYNGEE. Here the CDR3 DNA reads TGTGCCAGCAGCGTAGCGGGGCAGACAGAGACCCAGTACTTC. This gives the protein CASSVAGQTETQYF.

V is TRBV5-1 and J is TRBJ1-1; maybe TRBD1 (6 bases). Trimming stripped 4 bases from V and 5 bases from J, with 15 bases between. This CDR3 region has 14 residues. Per germline, CDR1 SGHRS and CDR2 YFSETQ. As DNA, the CDR3 is TGCGCCAGCAGCCTACAGGGAGTTCGGACTGAAGCTTTCTTT. It translates to CASSLQGVRTEAFF.

A remark on this clone: One junction end does not reproduce the germline sequence, and a read error may be involved. The same CDR3 is also encoded by other DNA sequences in this sample. CDR3: CASSLGVGRVTYNEQFF. In nucleotides, the CDR3 is TGCGCTAGCAGCTTGGGCGTTGGCAGGGTTACCTACAATGAGCAGTTCTTC. The chain is built from TRBV5-1 and TRBJ2-1, with a tentative D call TRBD1 (5 bases). This CDR3 spans 17 amino acids. CDR1 and CDR2 (germline): SGHRS, YFSETQ. Using reference TRBV5-1 and TRBJ2-1 for the parts outside the CDR3, the full variable domain is KAGVTQTPRYLIKTRGQQVTLSCSPISGHRSVSWYQQTPGQGLQFLFEYFSETQRNKGNFPGRFSGRQFSNSRSEMNVSTLELGDSALYLCASSLGVGRVTYNEQFFGPGTRLTVL.

V is TRBV15 and J is TRBJ2-7, with 12 nucleotides matching TRBD2. The V gene's germline CDR1 is LNHNV and CDR2 YYDKDF (reference sequence). Germline trimming cut 5 bases from V and 4 bases from J; bases unmatched to any gene: 9. The CDR3 runs to 16 residues. CDR3 nucleotides: TGTGCCACCAGCGGCGGGGCTACTAGCGGGAGGTACGAGCAGTACTTC. Residues: CATSGGATSGRYEQYF.

This sequence joins TRBV18 and TRBJ2-7; the D call may be TRBD1 or TRBD2 (6 bases each). The CDR3 runs 13 residues. Germline V gene lookup returns CDR1 KGHSH and CDR2 LQKENI. The V and J ends lost 3 bases and 7 bases respectively, with 13 bases between them. CDR3 loop: CASSPTRGGEQYF. For the CDR3, the DNA is TGTGCCAGCTCACCGACCAGGGGAGGAGAGCAGTACTTC.

The sample holds many counts of this clone. The chain has TRBV4-1 and TRBJ2-1; 9 positions agree with TRBD1. J lost 3 bases, V lost 1 base, and 1 base had no gene match. The CDR3 consists of 15 residues. The germline CDR1 and CDR2 sequences are MGHRA and YSYEKL. The CDR3 spells CASSQGDRVYNEQFF. DNA of the CDR3: TGCGCCAGCAGCCAAGGGGACAGGGTCTACAATGAGCAGTTCTTC.

The chain employs TRBV11-2 and TRBJ2-7, with 9 bases aligning to TRBD2. The CDR3 runs to 15 residues. Germline V gives CDR1 SGHAT, CDR2 FQNNGV. V shed 3 bases, J shed 4 bases, and the junction held 7 bases outside the gene matches. CDR3 sequence: CASSLAGLAGYEQYF. The CDR3 bases are TGTGCCAGCAGCTTGGCCGGCCTAGCGGGGTACGAGCAGTACTTC. Based on the CDR3 plus reference TRBV11-2 and TRBJ2-7, the full variable domain is EAGVAQSPRYKIIEKRQSVAFWCNPISGHATLYWYQQILGQGPKLLIQFQNNGVVDDSQLPKDRFSAERLKGVDSTLKIQPAKLEDSAVYLCASSLAGLAGYEQYFGPGTRLTVT.

V usage is TRBV28 and J usage is TRBJ1-4; 9 bases are a match to TRBD1. Trimming took 5 bases from V and 7 from J; bases not matched to a gene: 8. The germline V gene has CDR1 MDHEN and CDR2 SYDVKM. The CDR3 length is 15 residues. This CDR3 is CASSIPGQGGEKLFF. CDR3 bases: TGTGCCAGCAGTATTCCGGGACAGGGCGGTGAAAAACTGTTTTTT.

This chain joins TRBV29-1 and TRBJ2-1; no clear D gene. Germline V gene sequence: CDR1 SQVTM, CDR2 ANQGSEA. With 7 bases removed from V and 6 bases from J, the gap between germline ends came to 10 bases. The CDR3 is made up of 11 amino acids. This CDR3 reads CSGLKGNEQFF. CDR3 bases: TGCAGCGGCCTGAAGGGCAATGAGCAGTTCTTC.

DNA for the CDR3: TGTGCCAGCAGTTCCCGAGGGGGGGCTTACGGAAACACCATATATTTT. Protein product: CASSSRGGAYGNTIYF. The V and J genes are TRBV11-2 and TRBJ1-3; maybe TRBD1 (6 bases). The CDR3 spans 16 residues. The V gene lost 6 bases and the J gene lost 4 bases, with 19 bases spanning the gap. Germline CDR1 SGHAT, CDR2 FQNNGV.

This chain joins TRBV5-4 and TRBJ2-1, with 13 bases identical to TRBD2. V shed 4 bases and J 3 bases; nucleotides not matched to a gene: 7. The germline gives CDR1 SGHNT, CDR2 YYREEE (reference sequence). This CDR3 comprises 17 residues. The CDR3: CASSPGLAGRLYNEQFF. The CDR3 coding sequence is TGTGCCAGCAGCCCGGGACTAGCGGGACGACTCTACAATGAGCAGTTCTTC.

This clone has a count of ten or more. The chain couples TRBV30 to TRBJ1-1, with a weak D call TRBD1 (5 bases). Germline lookup yields CDR1 GTSNPN and CDR2 SVGIG (reference sequence). The CDR3 totals 12 residues. V was cut by 0 bases and J by 11 bases, with 13 bases left in between. The CDR3 sequence is CAWSVRGGEAFF. CDR3 nucleotides: TGTGCCTGGAGTGTACGGGGAGGGGAGGCTTTCTTT.

The chain carries TRBV7-9 and TRBJ2-2, with D tentatively TRBD2 (6 bases). Germline CDR1 SEHNR, CDR2 FQNEAQ (reference sequence). The CDR3 is 11 residues long. Between the trimmed V and J ends, which lost 7 bases and 8 bases, there was a span of 8 bases. The CDR3 DNA reads TGTGCCAGCATCGGGGGTGGGGAGCTGTTTTTT. Translated, it gives CASIGGGELFF.

This chain joins TRBV2 and TRBJ2-3; 10 nucleotides match TRBD1. This CDR3 region has 15 residues. V lost 3 bases, J lost 0 bases, and 0 bases stayed unmatched. Germline V gene data show CDR1 as SNHLY and CDR2 as FYNNEI. CDR3 sequence: CASSEGQGSTDTQYF. The CDR3 nucleotides read TGTGCCAGCAGTGAGGGACAGGGGAGCACAGATACGCAGTATTTT.

The rearrangement uses TRBV27 and TRBJ2-7; 8 bases are a match to TRBD2. CDR3 length equals 17 residues. CDR1 is MNHEY and CDR2 is SMNVEV in the germline V gene (reference sequence). Trimming at V came to 3 bases and at J to 3 bases, leaving 13 bases not matched to a gene. The CDR3 loop reads CASSFGGRNFGFYEQYF. CDR3 in DNA: TGTGCCAGCAGTTTTGGCGGGAGGAATTTTGGATTCTACGAGCAGTACTTC.

The chain employs TRBV2 and TRBJ1-2; no clear D gene. The V end lost 3 bases, the J end lost 4 bases, and 9 bases lay between the germline ends. This CDR3 has 13 residues. CDR1 is SNHLY and CDR2 is FYNNEI in the germline V gene. CDR3 sequence: CASSDRNGYGYTF. CDR3 sequence (DNA): TGTGCCAGCAGTGACAGAAACGGCTATGGCTACACCTTC.